The rows below give T cell receptor beta chains drawn from one sample of a study of T-cell reconstitution after alpha-beta-depleted transplantation in children. From the PCR reads, TCRdb called clonotypes with MiXCR, one entry per CDR3 protein. The sample gives some 220,000 distinct CDR3 sequences, approximately 9% of which show up once; about 6% is in the top ten. Source: PBMCs from the stem cell graft donor, taken from the stem cell graft. The source is a human donor who donated a stem cell graft to a child with acute lymphoblastic leukemia. The CDR3 runs from the conserved cysteine through the conserved F or W. The D gene is left open where the match is weak. The size of a clone is reported for some rows only, either as once, few or many, or as a class for expanded clones.

clone size | J gene | D gene | V gene | CDR3 protein | CDR3 DNA
many | TRBJ1-4 | TRBD1 | TRBV12-3/TRBV12-4 | CASSPGTANNEKLFF | TGTGCCAGCAGTCCCGGGACAGCGAATAATGAAAAACTGTTTTTT
many | TRBJ2-3 | - | TRBV29-1 | CSVVRTVSDTQYF | TGCAGCGTTGTCCGTACAGTTTCAGATACGCAGTATTTT
few | TRBJ2-5 | TRBD1 | TRBV24-1 | CATSDPGTGSWEETQYF | TGTGCCACCAGTGACCCTGGGACAGGGTCCTGGGAAGAGACCCAGTACTTC
few | TRBJ2-6 | TRBD1 | TRBV6-2/TRBV6-3 | CASTLVMRTGGYSGANVLTF | TGTGCCAGCACCCTCGTTATGAGGACAGGGGGTTACTCTGGGGCCAACGTCCTGACTTTC
many | TRBJ1-3 | TRBD1 | TRBV6-1 | CATKDRGGNTIYF | TGTGCCACCAAAGACAGGGGAGGAAACACCATATATTTT
- | TRBJ2-7 | - | TRBV12-3/TRBV12-4 | CASSQAGRRGSSEQYF | TGTGCCAGCAGTCAGGCTGGGCGCAGGGGATCATCCGAGCAGTACTTC
many | TRBJ1-1 | - | TRBV7-2 | CASSLVGGLTEAFF | TGTGCCAGCAGCTTAGTGGGGGGTCTCACTGAAGCTTTCTTT
many | TRBJ2-7 | - | TRBV18 | CASSPKYRSEQYF | TGTGCCAGCTCACCCAAATACAGGTCCGAGCAGTACTTC
- | TRBJ2-5 | - | TRBV3-1 | CRGGNGETQYF | TGCCGAGGGGGTAACGGAGAGACCCAGTACTTC
many | TRBJ2-7 | TRBD1 | TRBV12-3/TRBV12-4 | CASNGQGILDEQYF | TGTGCCAGCAACGGACAGGGGATACTCGACGAGCAGTACTTC
- | TRBJ1-2 | - | TRBV5-1 | CASSSRSDQGYTF | TGCGCCAGCAGCTCCCGATCCGATCAAGGCTACACCTTC
many | TRBJ2-3 | - | TRBV29-1 | CSVEEGSTDTQYF | TGCAGCGTTGAGGAGGGGAGCACAGATACGCAGTATTTT
- | TRBJ2-2 | TRBD1 | TRBV7-9 | CAGQATPNTGELFF | TGTGCCGGACAGGCTACTCCGAACACCGGGGAGCTGTTTTTT
few | TRBJ2-1 | TRBD1 | TRBV25-1 | CASSPSMGQGSYNEQFF | TGTGCCAGCTCCCCCTCGATGGGACAGGGGTCCTACAATGAGCAGTTCTTC
- | TRBJ1-5 | - | TRBV18 | CASSPAPPREQPQHF | TGTGCCAGCTCACCCGCCCCCCCTCGGGAACAGCCCCAGCATTTT
many | TRBJ2-2 | - | TRBV29-1 | CSVSGHLNTGELFF | TGCAGCGTTTCGGGACACCTAAACACCGGGGAGCTGTTTTTT
- | TRBJ2-2 | - | TRBV5-1 | CASSLPGTNTGELFF | TGCGCCAGCAGCTTACCTGGGACCAACACCGGGGAGCTGTTTTTT
many | TRBJ2-1 | - | TRBV12-3/TRBV12-4 | CATRGAFWRGLGNEQFF | TGTGCCACCCGGGGGGCCTTTTGGCGGGGGCTGGGGAATGAGCAGTTCTTC
many | TRBJ2-3 | TRBD2 | TRBV6-4 | CASSDSTSGGTDTQYF | TGTGCCAGCAGTGACTCGACTAGCGGGGGCACAGATACGCAGTATTTT
- | TRBJ2-7 | - | TRBV20-1 | CSASWRGHSYEQYF | TGCAGTGCTAGCTGGCGGGGGCACTCCTACGAGCAGTACTTC
- | TRBJ2-7 | - | TRBV7-9 | CASSPRGSGNNYEQYF | TGTGCCAGCAGCCCCAGAGGGTCCGGGAATAACTACGAGCAGTACTTC
few | TRBJ1-1 | - | TRBV27 | CASSHRQTNTEAFF | TGTGCCAGCAGTCACCGACAGACGAACACTGAAGCTTTCTTT
once | TRBJ1-2 | - | TRBV20-1 | CSAKGGQQTNYGYTF | TGCAGTGCTAAGGGAGGGCAGCAGACTAACTATGGCTACACCTTC
many | TRBJ2-7 | - | TRBV6-1 | CASSREANGQTYEQYF | TGTGCCAGCAGTCGGGAGGCGAATGGACAGACCTACGAGCAGTACTTC
- | TRBJ2-2 | - | TRBV29-1 | CSVDFLSGTGELFF | TGCAGCGTTGATTTTCTGAGTGGGACCGGGGAGCTGTTTTTT
few | TRBJ1-1 | TRBD1 | TRBV12-3/TRBV12-4 | CASTPERGQAFF | TGTGCCAGCACCCCGGAGAGGGGGCAAGCTTTCTTT
many | TRBJ2-1 | TRBD2 | TRBV5-1 | CASSLKRGSSYNEQFF | TGCGCCAGCAGCTTGAAGCGCGGGAGCTCCTACAATGAGCAGTTCTTC
many | TRBJ1-1 | TRBD1 | TRBV12-3/TRBV12-4 | CASSPGQENTEAFF | TGTGCCAGCAGTCCCGGACAGGAAAACACTGAAGCTTTCTTT
few | TRBJ2-2 | TRBD1 | TRBV20-1 | CSARDRQGAGGELFF | TGCAGTGCTAGAGATCGGCAGGGGGCGGGCGGGGAGCTGTTTTTT
many | TRBJ2-3 | - | TRBV20-1 | CSARRQGVADTQYF | TGCAGTGCTAGAAGGCAGGGTGTCGCAGATACGCAGTATTTT
- | TRBJ1-1 | - | TRBV4-3 | CASSQDLMGDPEAFF | TGCGCCAGCAGCCAAGATCTTATGGGGGACCCTGAAGCTTTCTTT
few | TRBJ1-3 | - | TRBV20-1 | CSARDLRGTGNTIYF | TGCAGTGCTAGAGATCTTCGGGGCACGGGAAACACCATATATTTT
- | TRBJ1-3 | - | TRBV7-2 | CASSLVGGPLSGNTIYF | TGTGCCAGCAGCTTAGTTGGGGGGCCTCTCTCTGGAAACACCATATATTTT
- | TRBJ1-1 | - | TRBV29-1 | CSVALWGPTEAFF | TGCAGCGTCGCCCTCTGGGGCCCCACTGAAGCTTTCTTT
- | TRBJ2-5 | - | TRBV18 | CASSPRERETQYF | TGTGCCAGCTCACCAAGGGAAAGAGAGACCCAGTACTTC
many | TRBJ2-2 | - | TRBV29-1 | CSVESFRENTGELFF | TGCAGCGTTGAATCTTTCCGGGAGAACACCGGGGAGCTGTTTTTT
- | TRBJ2-7 | TRBD1 | TRBV18 | CPSSLTGQGGLEQYF | TGTCCCAGCTCACTAACGGGACAGGGAGGTCTCGAGCAGTACTTC
many | TRBJ2-3 | - | TRBV12-3/TRBV12-4 | CASSLGRDTDTQYF | TGTGCCAGCAGTTTGGGTAGGGACACAGATACGCAGTATTTT
- | TRBJ1-1 | - | TRBV7-6 | CASNKQGWDTEAFF | TGTGCCAGCAACAAACAGGGTTGGGACACTGAAGCTTTCTTT
- | TRBJ1-1 | - | TRBV27 | CASSRSGNLGTEAFF | TGTGCCAGCAGCCGATCAGGGAATCTGGGGACTGAAGCTTTCTTT
many | TRBJ2-1 | - | TRBV7-2 | CASRPTGLSSSYNEQFF | TGTGCCAGCAGGCCAACAGGACTTTCAAGCTCCTACAATGAGCAGTTCTTC
many | TRBJ2-2 | TRBD1 | TRBV4-1 | CASSGQGYTGELFF | TGCGCCAGCAGCGGACAGGGCTACACCGGGGAGCTGTTTTTT
few | TRBJ1-2 | TRBD1 | TRBV4-2 | CASSPLFRDRVRAYGYTF | TGTGCCAGCAGCCCCCTATTCCGGGACAGGGTTCGGGCGTATGGCTACACCTTC
many | TRBJ2-7 | - | TRBV27 | CASSLQGYYEQYF | TGTGCCAGCAGTTTGCAGGGCTACTACGAGCAGTACTTC
- | TRBJ1-5 | - | TRBV11-2 | CASSSNGQINQPQHF | TGTGCCAGCAGCTCCAACGGACAGATCAATCAGCCCCAGCATTTT
many | TRBJ2-5 | - | TRBV29-1 | CSVTGLGGQETQYF | TGCAGCGTTACGGGCCTCGGGGGGCAGGAGACCCAGTACTTC
- | TRBJ1-1 | - | TRBV7-8 | CASSPSSGPNTEAFF | TGTGCCAGCAGCCCTTCCTCTGGCCCGAACACTGAAGCTTTCTTT
many | TRBJ1-2 | TRBD1 | TRBV9 | CASSVGTGDGYTF | TGTGCCAGCAGCGTAGGCACAGGGGATGGCTACACCTTC
- | TRBJ1-1 | - | TRBV20-1 | CSARDLEGWDTEAFF | TGCAGTGCTAGAGATCTTGAGGGGTGGGACACTGAAGCTTTCTTT
- | TRBJ2-5 | TRBD2 | TRBV7-2 | CASSFQAGEETQYF | TGTGCCAGCAGCTTCCAAGCGGGGGAAGAGACCCAGTACTTC
many | TRBJ1-2 | - | TRBV29-1 | CSVPMVGDSGYGYTF | TGCAGCGTCCCCATGGTAGGAGACAGTGGCTATGGCTACACCTTC
- | TRBJ2-1 | - | TRBV4-1 | CASSQDRLGQFF | TGCGCCAGCAGCCAAGATCGACTGGGGCAGTTCTTC
few | TRBJ1-2 | - | TRBV12-3/TRBV12-4 | CASSGGHRVGYTF | TGTGCCAGCAGTGGAGGCCACCGGGTCGGCTACACCTTC